This T cell receptor beta chain was observed in a study of a mutant IDH1 vaccine in newly diagnosed glioma. The time point here: baseline, week 1 (first vaccination visit). Treatment indicated: pre-vaccination baseline after standard-of-care therapy. Clones were read by immunoSEQ multiplex PCR, and TCRdb kept only the in-frame ones, dropping some. The sample gives 15,000 to 20,000 clones, about 80% of which show up once; about 9.1% is in the top ten. Trimming left V 6 bases short and J 8 bases short, with 10 bases between. The CDR3 extends over 12 amino acids. The germline V gene encodes CDR1 SNHLY and CDR2 FYNNEI.

V usage is TRBV2 and J usage is TRBJ1-4; D is uncertain. This sequence was found in a man aged 40-49 years with glioma. The material sequenced was PBMCs, taken from a glioma patient treated with radiotherapy, temozolomide or both. The CDR3 region has the DNA TGTGCCAGCAGGACCCCGGAGGAAAAACTGTTTTTT. Its protein is CASRTPEEKLFF.